A single T cell receptor beta chain is shown here with its context. Its antigen is still unknown. Amplification used 60 Vbeta primers and 13 Jbeta primers. Method: immunoSEQ multiplex PCR; TCRdb's copy keeps in-frame clones and lacks some. This repertoire shows about 160,000 clones, about 75% found once; its top ten account for about 2%. This specimen belongs to a study of cytomegalovirus exposure and HLA in healthy donors. Overall study results and limits: Presence/absence analyses assumed roughly uniform sequencing depth across donors.

Germline lookup yields CDR1 LNHDA and CDR2 SQIVND (reference sequence). The V end was cut by 5 bases, the J end by 0 bases, with 11 bases between. The CDR3 contains 15 residues. Sequencing was performed on PBMCs. This chain links TRBV19 with TRBJ1-5, with D maybe TRBD1 (6 bases). The sequence was obtained from a female donor in good health and CMV-seronegative. This CDR3 is CASSVGAYSNQPQHF. CDR3 DNA: TGTGCCAGTAGTGTGGGGGCTTATAGCAATCAGCCCCAGCATTTT.